This TCR beta chain was documented in a study of CD8 T cells in Susac syndrome (dated by TCRdb to between 2018 and 2021). Regarding the research as a whole: Among the sequenced Susac syndrome patients, over five had clinically active disease and under ten were in clinical remission. At blood withdrawal, Susac syndrome patients were therapy-naive, treated with corticosteroids (with IVIg additionally given to some), or treated with IVIg alone. The study used repertoire sequencing to test whether antigen drove CD8+ T cell activation and differentiation in Susac syndrome. The clonality of the CD8+ T cell repertoire was compared across 11 to 12 healthy donors, about 14 Susac syndrome patients and about 16 multiple sclerosis patients.

Peripheral blood CD8+ and CD4+ T cells from healthy donors, Susac syndrome patients and multiple sclerosis patients were profiled using high-throughput TCR beta sequencing. The Susac syndrome patients fulfilled recently defined diagnostic criteria for definite or probable disease. Bulk CD8+ and CD4+ T cells were purified magnetically by negative isolation, whereas CD8+ TEMRA cells were enriched by FACS. Blood was collected in EDTA tubes and processed within 24 hours, with PBMCs isolated through density gradient centrifugation. PBMCs intended for TCR sequencing were cryopreserved in liquid nitrogen and were subsequently thawed in a 37 degrees C water bath. The sorted or isolated CD4+, CD8+ and CD8+ TEMRA cells reached a purity of at least 90%. V sheds 0 bases and J sheds 2 bases, leaving 9 bases between their ends. For CDR1 and CDR2, the germline V gene lists MGHRA and YSYEKL. CDR3 length: 15 amino acids, cysteine to phenylalanine. CDR3 DNA is the only sequence kept; it has 45 bases, read in frame from the first base.

RNA was extracted using the RNeasy kit, and about 0.5 to 1 ug of the RNA was reverse transcribed with random hexamers. TCR beta CDR3 regions were amplified with the immunoSEQ multiplex PCR assay covering 54 Vbeta and 13 Jbeta segments. PCR amplification bias was corrected by using a synthetic template baseline for primer optimization and computational correction. On the study's bioinformatics: Only productive sequences were kept, with reads annotated to V, D and J genes according to IMGT and analyzed in immunoSEQ Analyzer. Clonality was calculated as one minus the Shannon entropy normalized by log2 of the number of productive unique sequences. Public and private clones were assessed among the 100 most prevalent clones of each patient and control. Susac-specific clones were defined as absent from healthy and MS cohorts, approximately 1,000 published viral clones and other ImmuneACCESS disease sequences. TCRdb applied fastp at Q25 and MiXCR to the public reads, then kept only in-frame beta chains. When rows share a CDR3 protein, they turn into one entry using the most common DNA and genes. These V and J calls rely on TCRdb rather than the paper's analysis. Recorded for this sample are approximately 100,000 distinct CDR3 sequences; roughly 94% of them occurred a single time. The ten top clones hold around 0.4% of the sample.

A remark on this clonotype: The antigen it recognizes is unknown. Per-base quality was not reported, and no clone a single base away is much larger than it.

Here is what the overall study found, with its caveats: Susac syndrome CD8+ repertoires showed clonal expansion, highest in CD8+ TEMRA cells and greater in clinically active than remitting patients. Sixteen and five Susac-specific public clones were found in the total CD8+ and CD8+ TEMRA repertoires, respectively. The number of individuals in the TCR sequencing and HLA analysis was recognized as being relatively small.

The rearrangement joined TRBV4-1 to TRBJ2-3; 6 matching bases give a weak D call of TRBD2. Sequenced input: CD8+ T cells from PBMCs. The receptor's source is a human donor with Susac syndrome. CDR3 region: CASSQEMRDTDTQYF. The DNA reads TGCGCCAGCAGCCAAGAGATGCGGGACACAGATACGCAGTATTTT.